Listed below are T cell receptor beta chains from one sample, sequenced in a study of blood T cell repertoires in COVID-19. Sequenced by immunoSEQ multiplex PCR; TCRdb stores in-frame clones only, minus some. Among roughly 170,000 clones listed, about three quarters were seen once. Source material: peripheral blood. These receptors were taken from a woman aged 70-85 years with acute or convalescent COVID-19. The CDR3 runs from the conserved cysteine through the conserved F or W. D genes are given only for firm matches. Clone size appears in some rows only: once, few, many, or a class for an expanded clone.

TRBJ1-2,once,TRBD1,TRBV5-1,CASSPRNPGQGPWGYGYTF,TGCGCCAGCAGCCCCCGAAATCCGGGACAGGGCCCCTGGGGCTATGGCTACACCTTC
TRBJ1-2,NA,TRBD1,TRBV19,CATKQDRAGYGYTF,TGTGCCACCAAACAAGACAGGGCCGGCTATGGCTACACCTTC
TRBJ1-1,NA,NA,TRBV3-1/TRBV3-2,CASSLKGGNTEAFF,TGTGCCAGCAGCCTCAAAGGGGGGAACACTGAAGCTTTCTTT
TRBJ2-2,NA,NA,TRBV5-4,CASSPGGTGELFF,TGTGCCAGCAGCCCCGGGGGCACCGGGGAGCTGTTTTTT
TRBJ1-3,NA,TRBD1,TRBV5-5,CASSPGPRQGVSGNTIYF,TGTGCCAGCAGCCCCGGTCCCCGACAGGGAGTCTCTGGAAACACCATATATTTT
TRBJ2-1,NA,TRBD2,TRBV3-1/TRBV3-2,CASSQVSSGGPPEQFF,TGTGCCAGCAGCCAAGTATCCTCGGGAGGGCCACCTGAGCAGTTCTTC
TRBJ1-6,NA,TRBD1,TRBV19,CASSPRTGANSPLHF,TGTGCCAGTAGTCCCCGGACAGGGGCGAATTCACCCCTCCACTTT
TRBJ2-2,NA,TRBD1,TRBV19,CASRRLDMTGPWTGELFF,TGTGCCAGTAGGCGCCTAGATATGACAGGGCCTTGGACCGGGGAGCTGTTTTTT
TRBJ2-5,NA,NA,TRBV19,CASSITQRTQETQYF,TGTGCCAGTAGTATAACTCAGCGGACCCAAGAGACCCAGTACTTC
TRBJ2-7,NA,NA,TRBV18,CASSPTAYEQYF,TGTGCCAGCTCTCCTACAGCCTACGAGCAGTACTTC
TRBJ2-3,NA,NA,TRBV5-1,CASSVGPGGDTQYF,TGCGCCAGCAGCGTGGGACCAGGTGGAGATACGCAGTATTTT
TRBJ2-2,NA,NA,TRBV2,CASRTGTNTGELFF,TGTGCCAGCAGGACCGGGACAAACACCGGGGAGCTGTTTTTT
TRBJ2-6,NA,NA,TRBV4-1,CASSLLWYGSGANVLTF,TGCGCCAGCAGCCTCCTCTGGTACGGCTCTGGGGCCAACGTCCTGACTTTC
TRBJ2-6,NA,TRBD1,TRBV7-9,CASSFWDRGNVLTF,TGTGCCAGCAGCTTCTGGGACAGGGGGAACGTCCTGACTTTC
TRBJ2-7,once,NA,TRBV9,CASSVEIQAPPYEQYF,TGTGCCAGCAGCGTAGAAATACAGGCACCCCCCTACGAGCAGTACTTC
TRBJ1-1,few,NA,TRBV29-1,CSVVFRLTTEAFF,TGCAGCGTTGTCTTCAGACTTACCACTGAAGCTTTCTTT
TRBJ2-5,NA,TRBD2,TRBV7-3,CASSLGTSDMETQYF,TGTGCCAGCAGCTTAGGGACTAGCGATATGGAGACCCAGTACTTC
TRBJ2-7,once,NA,TRBV5-4,CASSGPPTGAFYEQYF,TGTGCCAGCAGCGGACCGCCGACAGGAGCGTTCTACGAGCAGTACTTC
TRBJ2-5,NA,NA,TRBV11-3,CAKGSGPPVTQYF,TGTGCCAAGGGGTCAGGACCCCCAGTGACCCAGTACTTC
TRBJ2-3,NA,NA,TRBV4-1,CASSLAEGTDTQYF,TGCGCCAGCAGCCTAGCGGAGGGCACAGATACGCAGTATTTT
TRBJ2-2,many,NA,TRBV5-5,CASSFRVPSNTGELFF,TGTGCCAGCAGCTTCAGGGTCCCCTCGAACACCGGGGAGCTGTTTTTT
TRBJ1-5,few,NA,TRBV6-2/TRBV6-3,CASSYPEARDESNQPQHF,TGTGCCAGCAGTTACCCCGAGGCCAGGGATGAAAGCAATCAGCCCCAGCATTTT
TRBJ1-5,NA,NA,TRBV10-1,CASSEQGSQPQHF,TGCGCCAGCAGTGAGCAGGGTAGTCAGCCCCAGCATTTT
TRBJ2-3,few,TRBD1,TRBV7-9,CASSSGQGLTDTQYF,TGTGCCAGCAGCTCCGGACAGGGACTCACAGATACGCAGTATTTT
TRBJ2-2,once,TRBD1,TRBV18,CASSPGRGPDTGELFF,TGTGCCAGCTCACCAGGCAGGGGGCCGGACACCGGGGAGCTGTTTTTT
TRBJ1-6,few,NA,TRBV6-6,CASSYSPRGGNSPLHF,TGTGCCAGCAGTTACTCCCCACGCGGGGGAAACTCACCCCTCCACTTT
TRBJ2-6,NA,NA,TRBV4-1,CASSPSGDSGANVLTF,TGCGCCAGCAGCCCAAGCGGAGACTCTGGGGCCAACGTCCTGACTTTC
TRBJ1-3,NA,NA,TRBV2,CASSEESSGNTIYF,TGTGCCAGCAGTGAGGAGAGCTCTGGAAACACCATATATTTT
TRBJ2-1,NA,NA,TRBV7-8,CASSTYLNEQFF,TGTGCCAGCTCCACATATCTGAATGAGCAGTTCTTC
TRBJ2-7,NA,TRBD1,TRBV19,CASSIVGPPRTGSYEQYF,TGTGCCAGTAGTATAGTAGGCCCCCCTCGGACAGGGAGCTACGAGCAGTACTTC
TRBJ2-2,NA,NA,TRBV7-2,CASSSRSVSTGELFF,TGTGCCAGCAGCTCCCGCTCGGTTAGCACCGGGGAGCTGTTTTTT
TRBJ2-1,few,NA,TRBV20-1,CSASGENGYNEQFF,TGCAGTGCTAGTGGAGAAAACGGGTACAATGAGCAGTTCTTC
TRBJ1-4,NA,NA,TRBV6-5,CASSYSSRAFNEKLFF,TGTGCCAGCAGTTACTCATCCAGGGCGTTTAATGAAAAACTGTTTTTT
TRBJ2-2,NA,NA,TRBV20-1,CSASGPLGSGTGELFF,TGCAGTGCTAGTGGGCCTCTTGGGAGTGGCACCGGGGAGCTGTTTTTT
TRBJ1-2,many,NA,TRBV2,CASSVTENYGYTF,TGTGCCAGCAGTGTGACTGAAAACTATGGCTACACCTTC
TRBJ1-5,NA,TRBD1,TRBV4-1,CASSQATGVGNQPQHF,TGCGCCAGCAGCCAAGCGACAGGGGTTGGCAATCAGCCCCAGCATTTT
TRBJ2-1,few,NA,TRBV12-3/TRBV12-4,CASSAEWSEQFF,TGTGCCAGCAGCGCCGAATGGAGTGAGCAGTTCTTC
TRBJ2-7,NA,TRBD1,TRBV5-6,CASSSSPGTGYEQYF,TGTGCCAGCAGCTCTTCACCCGGGACAGGATACGAGCAGTACTTC
TRBJ1-2,NA,NA,TRBV28,CASSPALDTRGYGYTF,TGTGCCAGCAGTCCCGCCCTTGACACGAGGGGGTATGGCTACACCTTC
TRBJ2-7,NA,TRBD1,TRBV10-3,CAIKVGTGDTYEQYF,TGTGCCATCAAGGTGGGGACAGGGGATACCTACGAGCAGTACTTC
TRBJ2-1,NA,NA,TRBV9,CASSVDLPGSNEQFF,TGTGCCAGCAGCGTAGATCTTCCAGGGTCTAATGAGCAGTTCTTC